This T cell receptor beta chain appears in the sequencing data of a study of tumor-infiltrating lymphocytes in primary liver carcinoma. Points from the study as a whole: Tumors carried a top-250-clone fraction significantly exceeding that of blood (p = 0.039). The overlap of tumor-adjacent and tumor-blood pairs was smaller than that of tumor region pairs.

Synthesis of TCR beta cDNA was carried out from 500 ng total RNA with a constant-region primer. Slightly modified ARM-PCR, run as three nested multiplex PCR rounds, produced the TCR beta libraries. The first two PCR rounds used TRBV1-TRBV30 primers with a Cbeta primer, roughly 10 cycles each. TCRdb re-called the multiplex PCR reads through MiXCR, storing one row per CDR3 protein. There are about 120,000 distinct CDR3 sequences in the sample; approximately 71% occur only once, and around 8.1% lies in the top ten. Germline V gives CDR1 SGHAT, CDR2 FQNNGV. The CDR3 covers 15 residues. On this clonotype itself: No antigen is known for it. The junction departs from the called germline gene at one end, perhaps through a read error.

Investigators took RNA and DNA out together from approximately 22-30 mg of unsorted bulk tissue. Patients had primary liver carcinoma treated by surgical resection. This chain uses TRBV11-2 with TRBJ2-2; D could derive from TRBD1 or TRBD2 (7 bases each). The sample consisted of tumor-adjacent normal liver tissue. The TCR was taken from an older woman with primary liver carcinoma and hepatitis B virus infection. CDR3 region: CASTHKSSGTGVLFF. As DNA, the CDR3 is TGTGCCAGCACGCACAAGTCTAGCGGAACAGGGGTGCTGTTTTTT.